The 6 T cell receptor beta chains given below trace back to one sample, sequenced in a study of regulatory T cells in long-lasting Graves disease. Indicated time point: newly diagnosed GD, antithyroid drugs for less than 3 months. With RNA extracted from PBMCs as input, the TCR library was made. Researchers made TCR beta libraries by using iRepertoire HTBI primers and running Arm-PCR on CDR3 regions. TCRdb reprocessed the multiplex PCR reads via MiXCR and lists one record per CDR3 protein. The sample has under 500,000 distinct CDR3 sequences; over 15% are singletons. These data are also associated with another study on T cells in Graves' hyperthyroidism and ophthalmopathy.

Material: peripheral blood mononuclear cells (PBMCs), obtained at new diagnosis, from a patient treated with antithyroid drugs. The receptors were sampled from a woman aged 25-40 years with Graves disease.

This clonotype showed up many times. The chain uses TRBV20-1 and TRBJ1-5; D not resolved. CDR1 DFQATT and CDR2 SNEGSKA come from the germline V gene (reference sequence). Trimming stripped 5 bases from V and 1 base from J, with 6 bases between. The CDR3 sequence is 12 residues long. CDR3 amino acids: CSAPGSNQPQHF. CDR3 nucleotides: TGCAGTGCTCCCGGAAGCAATCAGCCCCAGCATTTT.

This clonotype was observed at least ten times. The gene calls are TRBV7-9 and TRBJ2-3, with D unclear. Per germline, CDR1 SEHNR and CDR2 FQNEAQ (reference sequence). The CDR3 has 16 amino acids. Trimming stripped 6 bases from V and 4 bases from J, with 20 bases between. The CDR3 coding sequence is TGTGCCAGCAGTGGGGTAAAACCTTTACCCTCAGATACGCAGTATTTT. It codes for CASSGVKPLPSDTQYF.

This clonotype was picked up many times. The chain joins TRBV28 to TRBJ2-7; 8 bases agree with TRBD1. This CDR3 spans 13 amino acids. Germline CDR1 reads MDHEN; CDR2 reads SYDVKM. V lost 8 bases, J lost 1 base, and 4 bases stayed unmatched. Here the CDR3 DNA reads TGTGCCAGCGCCACAGGGGGGTCCTACGAGCAGTACTTC. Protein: CASATGGSYEQYF.

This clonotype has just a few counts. CDR3 sequence reads: CASSMSPYGDGSGNTIYF. CDR3 sequence (DNA): TGTGCCAGCAGTATGTCCCCCTATGGGGATGGCTCTGGAAACACCATATATTTT. The chain links TRBV2 to TRBJ1-3; D unresolved. Deletions cut 5 bases from V and 0 bases from J, with 20 bases between. CDR3 length: 18 residues. Germline V CDR1 and CDR2: SNHLY, FYNNEI.

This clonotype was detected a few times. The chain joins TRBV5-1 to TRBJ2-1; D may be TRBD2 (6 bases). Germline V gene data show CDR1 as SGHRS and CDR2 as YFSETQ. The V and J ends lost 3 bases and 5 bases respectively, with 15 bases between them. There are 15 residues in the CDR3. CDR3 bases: TGCGCCAGCAGCTCCACCCCGGGACTGCACAATGAGCAGTTCTTC. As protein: CASSSTPGLHNEQFF.

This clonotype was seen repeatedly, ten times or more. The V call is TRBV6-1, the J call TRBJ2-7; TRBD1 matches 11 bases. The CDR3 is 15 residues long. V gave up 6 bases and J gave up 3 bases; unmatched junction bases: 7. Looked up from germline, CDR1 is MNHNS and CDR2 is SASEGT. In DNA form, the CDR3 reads TGTGCCAGCAGCCCCGGACAGGGGGCTCACTACGAGCAGTACTTC. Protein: CASSPGQGAHYEQYF.